The source of this TCR beta chain is a study of cytomegalovirus exposure and HLA in healthy donors. Study observations and caveats: Highly shared sequence variants in one cluster were likely a sequencing artifact. Common viral pathogens were later found to be apparently linked to several of the most significant clusters.

Points on this clone: What it binds is not known.

CDR3 size: 16 residues. The V end was cut by 5 bases, the J end by 0 bases, with 16 bases between. Germline-derived CDR1 and CDR2 are SGHVS and FQNEAQ. Amplification used 60 Vbeta primers and 13 Jbeta primers. Sequenced by immunoSEQ multiplex PCR; TCRdb stores in-frame clones only, minus some. Of about 120,000 clones listed, about 76% are singletons. This sequence joins TRBV7-8 and TRBJ1-2; perhaps TRBD1 as D (5 bases). The sequence was collected from a woman aged 25 to 45 in good health and CMV-seronegative. Sample: PBMCs. The chain's CDR3 is CASSRTDRNSNYGYTF. The CDR3 nucleotides are TGTGCCAGCAGCAGAACTGACAGAAACTCTAACTATGGCTACACCTTC.